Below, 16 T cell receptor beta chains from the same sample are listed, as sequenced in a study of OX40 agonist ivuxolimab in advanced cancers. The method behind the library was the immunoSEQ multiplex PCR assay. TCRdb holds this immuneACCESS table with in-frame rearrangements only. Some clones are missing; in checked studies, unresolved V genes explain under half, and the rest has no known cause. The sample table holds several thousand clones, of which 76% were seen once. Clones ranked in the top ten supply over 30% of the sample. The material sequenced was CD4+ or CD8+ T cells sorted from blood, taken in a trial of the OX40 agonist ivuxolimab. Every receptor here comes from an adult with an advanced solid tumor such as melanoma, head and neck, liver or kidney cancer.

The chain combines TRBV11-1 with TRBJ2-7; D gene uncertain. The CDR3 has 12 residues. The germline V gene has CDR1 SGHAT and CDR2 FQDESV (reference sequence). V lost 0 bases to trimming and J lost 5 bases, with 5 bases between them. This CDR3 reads CASSLAGHEQYF. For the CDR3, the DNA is TGTGCCAGCAGCTTAGCTGGCCACGAGCAGTACTTC. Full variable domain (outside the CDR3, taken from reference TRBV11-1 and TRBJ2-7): EAEVAQSPRYKITEKSQAVAFWCDPISGHATLYWYRQILGQGPELLVQFQDESVVDDSQLPKDRFSAERLKGVDSTLKIQPAELGDSAMYLCASSLAGHEQYFGPGTRLTVT.

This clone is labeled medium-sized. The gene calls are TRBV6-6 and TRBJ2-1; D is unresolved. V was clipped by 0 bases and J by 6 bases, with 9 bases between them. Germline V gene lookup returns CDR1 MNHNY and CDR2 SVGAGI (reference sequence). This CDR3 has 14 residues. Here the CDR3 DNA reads TGTGCCAGCAGTTACTCAGTTCCCCTCAATGAGCAGTTCTTC. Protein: CASSYSVPLNEQFF.

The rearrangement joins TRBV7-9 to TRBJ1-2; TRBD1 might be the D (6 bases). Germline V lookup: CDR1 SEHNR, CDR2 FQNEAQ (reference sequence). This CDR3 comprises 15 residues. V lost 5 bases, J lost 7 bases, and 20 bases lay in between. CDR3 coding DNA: TGTGCCAGCAGCGCGCTCTCAGGGGACCGTATTGGCTACACCTTC. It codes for CASSALSGDRIGYTF.

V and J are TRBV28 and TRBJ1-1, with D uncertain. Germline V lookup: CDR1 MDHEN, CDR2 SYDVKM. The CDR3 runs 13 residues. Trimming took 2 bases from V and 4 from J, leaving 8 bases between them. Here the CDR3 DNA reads TGTGCCAGCAGTTTAGCCCCCCCCACTGAAGCTTTCTTT. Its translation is CASSLAPPTEAFF.

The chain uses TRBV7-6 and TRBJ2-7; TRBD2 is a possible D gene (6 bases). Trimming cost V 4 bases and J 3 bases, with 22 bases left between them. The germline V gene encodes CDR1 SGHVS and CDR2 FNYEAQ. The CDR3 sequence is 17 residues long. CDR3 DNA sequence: TGTGCCAGCAGCTCCCTCCTGGGAGGAGCCCCCCTCTACGAGCAGTACTTC. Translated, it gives CASSSLLGGAPLYEQYF.

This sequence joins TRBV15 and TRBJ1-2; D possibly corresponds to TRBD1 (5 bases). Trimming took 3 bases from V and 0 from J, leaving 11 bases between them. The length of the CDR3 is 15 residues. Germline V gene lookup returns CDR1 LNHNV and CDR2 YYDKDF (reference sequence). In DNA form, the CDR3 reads TGTGCCACCAGCAGGACCGGGACGGCTAACTATGGCTACACCTTC. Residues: CATSRTGTANYGYTF. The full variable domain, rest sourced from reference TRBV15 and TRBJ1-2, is DAMVIQNPRYQVTQFGKPVTLSCSQTLNHNVMYWYQQKSSQAPKLLFHYYDKDFNNEADTPDNFQSRRPNTSFCFLDIRSPGLGDTAMYLCATSRTGTANYGYTFGSGTRLTVV.

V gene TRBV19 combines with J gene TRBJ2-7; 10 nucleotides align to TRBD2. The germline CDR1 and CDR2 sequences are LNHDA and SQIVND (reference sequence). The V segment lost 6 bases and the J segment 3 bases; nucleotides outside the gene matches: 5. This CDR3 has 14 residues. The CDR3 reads CASSLAGAYYEQYF. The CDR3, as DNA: TGTGCCAGTAGCCTAGCGGGAGCTTACTACGAGCAGTACTTC.

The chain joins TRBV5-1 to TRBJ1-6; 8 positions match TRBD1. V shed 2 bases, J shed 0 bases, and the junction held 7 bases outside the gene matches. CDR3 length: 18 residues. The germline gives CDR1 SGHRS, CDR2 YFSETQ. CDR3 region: CASSLQGVMSSYNSPLHF. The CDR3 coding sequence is TGCGCCAGCAGCTTACAGGGGGTTATGAGCTCCTATAATTCACCCCTCCACTTT.

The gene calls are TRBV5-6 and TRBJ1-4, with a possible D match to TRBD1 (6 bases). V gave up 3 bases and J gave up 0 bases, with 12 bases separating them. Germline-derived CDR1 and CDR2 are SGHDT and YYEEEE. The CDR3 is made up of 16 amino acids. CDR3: CASSWGAESTNEKLFF. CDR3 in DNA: TGTGCCAGCAGCTGGGGGGCAGAGTCAACTAATGAAAAACTGTTTTTT.

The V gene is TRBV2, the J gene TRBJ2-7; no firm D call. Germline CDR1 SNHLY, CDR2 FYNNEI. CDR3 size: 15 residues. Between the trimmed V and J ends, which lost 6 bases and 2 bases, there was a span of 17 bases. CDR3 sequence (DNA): TGTGCCAGCAGGGTCGACGACACCGATACCTACGAGCAGTACTTC. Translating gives CASRVDDTDTYEQYF. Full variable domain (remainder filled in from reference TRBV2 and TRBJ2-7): EPEVTQTPSHQVTQMGQEVILRCVPISNHLYFYWYRQILGQKVEFLVSFYNNEISEKSEIFDDQFSVERPDGSNFTLKIRSTKLEDSAMYFCASRVDDTDTYEQYFGPGTRLTVT.

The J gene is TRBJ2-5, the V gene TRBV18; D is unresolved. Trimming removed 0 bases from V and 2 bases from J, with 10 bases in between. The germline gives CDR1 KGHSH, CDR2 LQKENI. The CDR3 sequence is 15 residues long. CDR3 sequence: CASSPPNAPQETQYF. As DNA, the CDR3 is TGTGCCAGCTCACCACCAAACGCCCCGCAAGAGACCCAGTACTTC.

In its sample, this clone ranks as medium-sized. The CDR3 sequence is CASSNEGGNTEAFF. Here the CDR3 DNA reads TGTGCCAGCAGCAACGAGGGGGGGAACACTGAAGCTTTCTTT. The genes are TRBV9 and TRBJ1-1; the D gene is possibly TRBD1 (6 bases). CDR1 is SGDLS and CDR2 is YYNGEE in the germline V gene. Deletions cut 4 bases from V and 1 base from J, with 11 bases between. This CDR3 is built from 14 residues.

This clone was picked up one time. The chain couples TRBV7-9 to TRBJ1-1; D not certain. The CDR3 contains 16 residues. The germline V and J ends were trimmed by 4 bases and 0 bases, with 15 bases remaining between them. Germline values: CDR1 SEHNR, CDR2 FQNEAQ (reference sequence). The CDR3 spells CASSSEPLGMNTEAFF. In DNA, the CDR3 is TGTGCCAGCAGCTCCGAACCCCTGGGGATGAACACTGAAGCTTTCTTT.

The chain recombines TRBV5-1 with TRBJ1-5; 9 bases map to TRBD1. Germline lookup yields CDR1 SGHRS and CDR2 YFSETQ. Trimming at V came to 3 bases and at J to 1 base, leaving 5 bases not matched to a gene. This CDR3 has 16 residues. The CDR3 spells CASSWEQGASNQPQHF. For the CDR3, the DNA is TGCGCCAGCAGCTGGGAACAGGGGGCAAGCAATCAGCCCCAGCATTTT. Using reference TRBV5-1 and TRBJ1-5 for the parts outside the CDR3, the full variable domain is KAGVTQTPRYLIKTRGQQVTLSCSPISGHRSVSWYQQTPGQGLQFLFEYFSETQRNKGNFPGRFSGRQFSNSRSEMNVSTLELGDSALYLCASSWEQGASNQPQHFGDGTRLSIL.

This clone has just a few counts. The CDR3 here is CASRLGEETQYF. The CDR3 DNA reads as TGTGCAAGTCGCTTAGGGGAGGAGACCCAGTACTTC. V usage is TRBV12-2 and J usage is TRBJ2-5; whether TRBD2, the table's D call, matches the DNA was not checked. TRBV12-2 is noted as a pseudogene. The CDR3 covers 12 residues.

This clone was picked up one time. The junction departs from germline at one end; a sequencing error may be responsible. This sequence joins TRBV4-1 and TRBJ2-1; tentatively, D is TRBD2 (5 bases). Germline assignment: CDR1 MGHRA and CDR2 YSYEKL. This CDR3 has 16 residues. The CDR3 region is CAGSQDSSGALGEQFF. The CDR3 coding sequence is TGCGCCGGCAGCCAAGATAGCAGCGGAGCTCTTGGGGAGCAGTTCTTC.